One and the same sample provided the 13 T cell receptor beta chains below, sequenced in a study of T cell responses to AZD1222 COVID-19 vaccine. The data were produced by immunoSEQ multiplex PCR, yet TCRdb's version contains in-frame clones alone and is incomplete. The table includes around 100,000 clones, 90% to 95% detected once. Sequences were derived from peripheral blood, sampled on day 0 of AZD1222 vaccination. The receptors come from an adult in good health.

V and J are TRBV4-1 and TRBJ2-5; D not certain. The CDR3 loop spans 13 amino acids. V was cut by 1 base and J by 1 base, with 4 bases left in between. Germline assignment: CDR1 MGHRA and CDR2 YSYEKL. As DNA, the CDR3 is TGCGCCAGCAGCCAAGGGCCCCAAGAGACCCAGTACTTC. It specifies CASSQGPQETQYF.

A single count supports this clone. The rearrangement links TRBV30 to TRBJ1-2; D remains ambiguous. The CDR3 is 12 residues long. Germline CDR1 GTSNPN, CDR2 SVGIG (reference sequence). V shed 2 bases and J shed 4 bases, with 8 bases lying between them. Here the CDR3 reads CAWSQAGYGYTF. The CDR3 nucleotides are TGTGCCTGGAGTCAGGCAGGCTATGGCTACACCTTC.

The chain combines TRBV19 with TRBJ1-1; 7 bases are a match to TRBD1. V shed 9 bases, J shed 2 bases, and the junction held 6 bases outside the gene matches. Germline loops: CDR1 LNHDA, CDR2 SQIVND (reference sequence). The CDR3 loop spans 13 amino acids. CDR3 DNA: TGTGCCAGCTCAGGACAGGCAAACACTGAAGCTTTCTTT. This gives the protein CASSGQANTEAFF.

The J gene is TRBJ2-1, the V gene TRBV19; unclear D gene. Germline V gene sequence: CDR1 LNHDA, CDR2 SQIVND (reference sequence). CDR3 size: 14 residues. The ends were cut back, 5 bases at V and 6 bases at J, with 14 bases in the middle. The CDR3 loop is CASSRPTRPNEQFF. CDR3 nucleotide sequence: TGTGCCAGTAGTCGACCGACCCGACCCAATGAGCAGTTCTTC.

The chain uses TRBV30 and TRBJ1-6; 10 bases are a match to TRBD1. The CDR3 runs 16 residues. The V gene's germline CDR1 is GTSNPN and CDR2 SVGIG (reference sequence). The J segment lost 7 bases and the V segment lost 3 bases, leaving 9 bases of the junction unmatched. The CDR3 loop reads CAWSQAGDRGNSPLHF. DNA for the CDR3: TGTGCCTGGAGCCAGGCTGGGGACAGGGGAAATTCACCCCTCCACTTT.

This clone was observed once. CDR3 bases: TGTGCCAGCTCACCTGTCGGGTCAAGTTACAATGAGCAGTTCTTC. It specifies CASSPVGSSYNEQFF. The chain carries TRBV18 and TRBJ2-1, with D unresolved. The V end lost 3 bases, the J end lost 4 bases, and 13 bases lay between the germline ends. The germline V gene encodes CDR1 KGHSH and CDR2 LQKENI. The CDR3 has 15 amino acids. The variable domain in full, with the rest retrieved from reference TRBV18 and TRBJ2-1, is NAGVMQNPRHLVRRRGQEARLRCSPMKGHSHVYWYRQLPEEGLKFMVYLQKENIIDESGMPKERFSAEFPKEGPSILRIQQVVRGDSAAYFCASSPVGSSYNEQFFGPGTRLTVL.

The chain uses TRBV11-2 and TRBJ2-5; D is possibly TRBD2 (6 bases). The V end was cut by 3 bases, the J end by 1 base, with 6 bases between. Germline V lookup: CDR1 SGHAT, CDR2 FQNNGV. This CDR3 contains 13 residues. CDR3 nucleotide sequence: TGTGCCAGCAGCTTCGGGGGCCAAGAGACCCAGTACTTC. This gives the protein CASSFGGQETQYF.

CDR3 DNA: TGTGCCAGCAGCTTAGTGGCAGGGACAGGGGGCCTTGAGCAGTTCTTC. Translating it yields CASSLVAGTGGLEQFF. The V gene is TRBV7-8, the J gene TRBJ2-1; 12 positions agree with TRBD1. Unmatched junction bases numbered 7, after V lost 1 base and J lost 9 bases. The CDR3 runs to 16 residues. CDR1 and CDR2 from the germline V gene are SGHVS and FQNEAQ.

The rearrangement joins TRBV18 to TRBJ1-3, with D hard to call. There are 16 residues in the CDR3. V lost 3 bases, J lost 0 bases, and 12 bases lay in between. The germline CDR1 and CDR2 sequences are KGHSH and LQKENI. CDR3 in DNA: TGTGCCAGCTCACCGATGGGCACTAACTCTGGAAACACCATATATTTT. Its protein is CASSPMGTNSGNTIYF.

The chain uses TRBV5-1 and TRBJ2-2; 7 bases match TRBD2. This CDR3 region has 16 residues. Germline CDR1 and CDR2: SGHRS and YFSETQ. Trimming cost V 4 bases and J 3 bases; bases outside gene matches: 9. Here the CDR3 DNA reads TGCGCCAGCAGCCCCTTATCGGCGGGAGACACCGGGGAGCTGTTTTTT. Protein product: CASSPLSAGDTGELFF.

The V call is TRBV27, the J call TRBJ1-2; TRBD1 is a possible D gene (6 bases). V gave up 4 bases and J gave up 0 bases, with 12 bases separating them. The V gene's germline CDR1 is MNHEY and CDR2 SMNVEV (reference sequence). CDR3 length: 15 amino acids. The CDR3 region is CASSSRTVANYGYTF. The CDR3 nucleotides read TGTGCCAGCAGTTCCCGGACAGTTGCTAACTATGGCTACACCTTC.

The chain has TRBV19 and TRBJ1-5; the D gene is possibly TRBD1 (5 bases). Germline V gene lookup returns CDR1 LNHDA and CDR2 SQIVND (reference sequence). CDR3 length: 13 residues. V lost 5 bases and J lost 6, with 11 bases in between. The CDR3 region has the DNA TGTGCCAGTAGTCCCCAGGGAGGTCAGCCCCAGCATTTT. Its translation is CASSPQGGQPQHF.

The rearrangement uses TRBV3-1 (or the pseudogene TRBV3-2) and TRBJ2-2; D gene unclear. The CDR3 runs to 12 residues. Per the germline V gene, CDR1 is LGHDT and CDR2 is YNNKEL (reference sequence). Trimming took 7 bases from V and 1 from J, leaving 4 bases between them. CDR3 in amino acids: CASKQNTGELFF. CDR3 DNA sequence: TGTGCCAGCAAACAGAACACCGGGGAGCTGTTTTTT.